This TCR beta chain was profiled in a study of cytomegalovirus exposure and HLA in healthy donors. General study results and limits: Researchers counted around 180 TCR beta chains as cytomegalovirus-associated.

Assay used: immunoSEQ multiplex PCR; TCRdb lists only in-frame clones, some missing. The sample lists tens of thousands of clones, around four fifths seen once, with around 3% in the top ten. Notes on this clone: Its target is not known.

From germline, CDR1 is SGHRS and CDR2 YFSETQ. V trimming: 4 bases; J trimming: 3 bases; junction bases outside the gene matches: 5. The CDR3 totals 16 residues. The clonotype comes from a man aged 30 to 45 in good health and CMV-seronegative. Sequencing used PBMCs. The chain carries TRBV5-1 and TRBJ2-2; TRBD2 matches 11 bases. The CDR3 loop reads CASSVGTSGYTGELFF. The DNA for the CDR3 is TGCGCCAGCAGCGTCGGGACTAGCGGATACACCGGGGAGCTGTTTTTT.